A single sample is the source of the 20 T cell receptor beta chains below, sequenced in a study of spatial heterogeneity in lung cancer. Specified time point: blood at routine non-recurrence follow-up after resection. MiXCR, applied by TCRdb to the 5' RACE reads, yields one record per CDR3 protein. Among 110,000 or so distinct CDR3 sequences listed, under 14% were seen once. The material sequenced was PBMCs, taken at follow-up. These receptors were collected from a female donor with early-stage non-small cell lung cancer.

The gene calls are TRBV12-3 or TRBV12-4 and TRBJ1-5, with D possibly being TRBD1 (5 bases). V dropped 8 bases and J dropped 3 bases, with 17 bases sitting between them. This CDR3 has 15 amino acids. CDR3 in amino acids: CASGKVAGNNQPQHF. The DNA for the CDR3 is TGTGCCAGCGGTAAGGTGGCAGGGAACAATCAGCCCCAGCATTTT.

The chain has TRBV18 and TRBJ2-3; D is undetermined. The CDR3 has 14 amino acids. CDR1 is KGHSH, CDR2 LQKENI, per germline. The ends were cut back, 3 bases at V and 0 bases at J, with 7 bases in the middle. The CDR3 sequence is CASSPGLSTDTQYF. The CDR3 nucleotides read TGTGCCAGCTCACCCGGGTTGAGCACAGATACGCAGTATTTT.

In its sample, this clonotype was seen many times. This chain connects TRBV28 to TRBJ2-1, with no clear D. The CDR3 is made up of 16 amino acids. Trimming removed 1 base from V and 3 bases from J, with 13 bases in between. In germline, CDR1 is MDHEN, CDR2 SYDVKM. CDR3: CASSLSSFLSYNEQFF. CDR3 DNA sequence: TGTGCCAGCAGTTTATCCTCTTTCCTGAGCTACAATGAGCAGTTCTTC.

V gene TRBV29-1 combines with J gene TRBJ1-2; TRBD1 agrees at 7 bases. The V gene end was trimmed by 4 bases and the J gene end by 1 base; junction bases not matched to a gene: 0. The germline gives CDR1 SQVTM, CDR2 ANQGSEA. The CDR3 runs to 12 residues. In DNA form, the CDR3 reads TGCAGCGTTGGGGACAGTAACTATGGCTACACCTTC. This codes for CSVGDSNYGYTF.

In its sample, this clonotype was seen many times. This CDR3 reads CASSPGTAMYGYTF. The DNA for the CDR3 is TGTGCCAGCAGCCCAGGGACAGCGATGTATGGCTACACCTTC. The rearrangement joins TRBV3-1 to TRBJ1-2, with 7 positions matching TRBD1. The V and J ends lost 4 bases and 5 bases, in that order; junction bases with no gene match: 7. There are 14 residues in the CDR3. CDR1 is LGHDT and CDR2 is YNNKEL in the germline V gene (reference sequence).

The gene calls are TRBV28 and TRBJ2-1; the match to TRBD2 covers 8 bases. V shed 4 bases and J 5 bases; nucleotides not matched to a gene: 7. This CDR3 spans 15 amino acids. From germline, CDR1 is MDHEN and CDR2 SYDVKM. CDR3 DNA sequence: TGTGCCAGCAGTTCCCCAGCGGGAGCCCACAATGAGCAGTTCTTC. This encodes CASSSPAGAHNEQFF.

In this sample, this clonotype turned up a few times. This chain connects TRBV2 to TRBJ1-3; tentative D call: TRBD1 (6 bases). The V gene lost 6 bases and the J gene lost 0 bases, with 12 bases spanning the gap. CDR1 is SNHLY, CDR2 FYNNEI, per germline. This CDR3 is 15 amino acids long. Written as DNA, the CDR3 is TGTGCCAGCAGATCCGGGACATTCTCTGGAAACACCATATATTTT. As protein: CASRSGTFSGNTIYF.

This clonotype was observed many times. The rearrangement uses TRBV29-1 and TRBJ2-5; perhaps TRBD1 as D (6 bases). The ends were cut back, 6 bases at V and 3 bases at J, with 11 bases in the middle. CDR3 size: 12 residues. The germline V gene has CDR1 SQVTM and CDR2 ANQGSEA. The DNA of the CDR3 is TGCAGCGTAGACCGGGACAAAGAGACCCAGTACTTC. Translation: CSVDRDKETQYF.

This clonotype was counted a few times. The chain employs TRBV7-9 and TRBJ1-4, with 7 bases matching TRBD1. The V and J ends lost 4 bases and 5 bases, in that order; junction bases with no gene match: 4. This CDR3 is 14 amino acids long. Looked up from germline, CDR1 is SEHNR and CDR2 is FQNEAQ (reference sequence). Here the CDR3 DNA reads TGTGCCAGCAGCTGGGGACAGAAAAATGAAAAACTGTTTTTT. Amino acid sequence: CASSWGQKNEKLFF.

Ten or more counts support this clonotype. The chain is built from TRBV4-2 and TRBJ1-5; TRBD1 aligns across 8 bases. This CDR3 region has 17 residues. The V segment lost 4 bases and the J segment 1 base; nucleotides outside the gene matches: 9. Per the germline V gene, CDR1 is LGHNA and CDR2 is YNFKEQ. DNA of the CDR3: TGTGCCAGCAGCCGAACGGACAGGGAAGGAAGCAATCAGCCCCAGCATTTT. Translating gives CASSRTDREGSNQPQHF.

This clonotype has a count of ten or more. The chain employs TRBV29-1 and TRBJ1-1; D perhaps matches TRBD1 (5 bases). The length of the CDR3 is 17 residues. V was trimmed by 6 bases and J by 2 bases, leaving 25 bases between them. Germline V CDR1 and CDR2: SQVTM, ANQGSEA. The CDR3 region has the DNA TGCAGCGTGGCCGGGACCAAGTTGGTCAGGGAAAACACTGAAGCTTTCTTT. It codes for CSVAGTKLVRENTEAFF.

Many counts were recorded for this clonotype. V usage is TRBV20-1 and J usage is TRBJ2-1; D gene ambiguous. Germline CDR1 is DFQATT and CDR2 is SNEGSKA (reference sequence). V was clipped by 6 bases and J by 15 bases, with 18 bases between them. This CDR3 spans 11 amino acids. CDR3 DNA: TGCAGTGCCTCCAAAATCTACCCCCCGTTCTTC. Translation: CSASKIYPPFF.

At least ten counts were recorded for this clonotype. This chain uses TRBV28 with TRBJ2-5; 9 positions match TRBD1. This CDR3 is 17 amino acids long. V was clipped by 6 bases and J by 4 bases; unmatched bases: 15. The germline gives CDR1 MDHEN, CDR2 SYDVKM. For the CDR3, the DNA is TGTGCCAGCAGGAGTCCCGGGACAGGGACGGTTAGAGAGACCCAGTACTTC. Protein product: CASRSPGTGTVRETQYF.

J is TRBJ1-1 and V is TRBV7-8; maybe TRBD1 (6 bases). Germline values: CDR1 SGHVS, CDR2 FQNEAQ. The length of the CDR3 is 20 residues. V was pared by 1 base and J by 1 base, with 25 bases between. In nucleotides, the CDR3 is TGTGCCAGCAGCTTAGAGGTCGAGACAGGCCGACGATTAGAGAACACTGAAGCTTTCTTT. This sequence encodes CASSLEVETGRRLENTEAFF.

CDR3 residues: CALGLAGRRYEQYF. For the CDR3, the DNA is TGTGCCTTGGGACTAGCGGGCAGGAGATACGAGCAGTACTTC. This chain joins TRBV30 and TRBJ2-7; 12 bases match TRBD2. The V gene's germline CDR1 is GTSNPN and CDR2 SVGIG (reference sequence). CDR3 length: 14 amino acids. With 7 bases clipped from V and 4 bases from J, the junction kept 8 bases outside the gene matches.

Ten or more counts support this clonotype. The chain has TRBV29-1 and TRBJ1-2; D unclear. V dropped 1 base and J dropped 4 bases, with 19 bases sitting between them. This CDR3 is 16 amino acids long. From germline, CDR1 is SQVTM and CDR2 ANQGSEA. The CDR3, as DNA: TGCAGCGTTGAAGCCCCTCCTAAACTGCGGGTCTATGGCTACACCTTC. Translated, it gives CSVEAPPKLRVYGYTF. Based on the CDR3 plus reference TRBV29-1 and TRBJ1-2, the full variable domain is SAVISQKPSRDICQRGTSLTIQCQVDSQVTMMFWYRQQPGQSLTLIATANQGSEATYESGFVIDKFPISRPNLTFSTLTVSNMSPEDSSIYLCSVEAPPKLRVYGYTFGSGTRLTVV.

This clonotype was detected many times. The J gene is TRBJ2-3, the V gene TRBV10-3; the D call may be TRBD1 or TRBD2 (5 bases each). CDR3 length: 14 amino acids. V lost 2 bases, J lost 2 bases, and 8 bases lay in between. CDR1 and CDR2 (germline): ENHRY, SYGVKD. CDR3 DNA sequence: TGTGCCATCAGTGAGGGGACGACCACAGATACGCAGTATTTT. Encoded protein: CAISEGTTTDTQYF.

This clonotype turned up a few times. V and J are TRBV5-1 and TRBJ2-1; 13 bases are shared with TRBD2. CDR1 is SGHRS, CDR2 YFSETQ, per germline. Trimming cost V 6 bases and J 5 bases; bases outside gene matches: 14. This CDR3 spans 18 amino acids. Here the CDR3 reads CASTLTPTGTSGNNEQFF. The CDR3 DNA reads as TGCGCCAGCACTCTCACACCCACCGGGACTAGCGGGAACAATGAGCAGTTCTTC.

This clonotype was counted many times. This sequence joins TRBV18 and TRBJ2-5; D is undetermined. Germline V lookup: CDR1 KGHSH, CDR2 LQKENI. V shed 5 bases and J shed 0 bases, with 7 bases lying between them. The CDR3 is 13 amino acids. DNA of the CDR3: TGTGCCAGCTCAACCCGGGACCAAGAGACCCAGTACTTC. It specifies CASSTRDQETQYF. The entire variable domain, with the rest obtained from reference TRBV18 and TRBJ2-5, is as follows: NAGVMQNPRHLVRRRGQEARLRCSPMKGHSHVYWYRQLPEEGLKFMVYLQKENIIDESGMPKERFSAEFPKEGPSILRIQQVVRGDSAAYFCASSTRDQETQYFGPGTRLLVL.

The chain couples TRBV27 to TRBJ2-3; 7 bases map to TRBD2. In germline, CDR1 is MNHEY, CDR2 SMNVEV (reference sequence). This CDR3 comprises 15 residues. V gave up 4 bases and J gave up 3 bases; unmatched junction bases: 7. CDR3 region: CASSSAGWRTDTQYF. As DNA, the CDR3 is TGTGCCAGCAGTTCAGCGGGATGGCGGACAGATACGCAGTATTTT.